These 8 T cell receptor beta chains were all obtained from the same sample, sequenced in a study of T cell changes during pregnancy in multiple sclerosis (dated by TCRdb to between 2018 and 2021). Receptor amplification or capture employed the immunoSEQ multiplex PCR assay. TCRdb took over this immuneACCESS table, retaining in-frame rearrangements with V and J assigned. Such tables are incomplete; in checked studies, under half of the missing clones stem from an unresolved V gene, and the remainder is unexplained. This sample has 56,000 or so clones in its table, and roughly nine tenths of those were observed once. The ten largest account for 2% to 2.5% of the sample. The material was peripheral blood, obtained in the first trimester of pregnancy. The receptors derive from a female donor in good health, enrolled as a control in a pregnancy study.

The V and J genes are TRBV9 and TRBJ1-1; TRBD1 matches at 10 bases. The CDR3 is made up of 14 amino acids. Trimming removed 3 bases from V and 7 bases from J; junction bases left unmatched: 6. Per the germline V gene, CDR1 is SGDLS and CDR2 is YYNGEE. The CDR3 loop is CASSAIGQGGEAFF. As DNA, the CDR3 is TGTGCCAGCAGCGCGATAGGACAGGGGGGTGAAGCTTTCTTT.

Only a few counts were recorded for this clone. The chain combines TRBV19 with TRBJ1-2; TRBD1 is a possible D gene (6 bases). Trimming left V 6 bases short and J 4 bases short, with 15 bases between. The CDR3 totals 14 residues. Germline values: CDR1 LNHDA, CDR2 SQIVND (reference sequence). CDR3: CASSLPGGPYGYTF. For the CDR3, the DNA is TGTGCCAGTAGCCTACCCGGGGGGCCCTATGGCTACACCTTC.

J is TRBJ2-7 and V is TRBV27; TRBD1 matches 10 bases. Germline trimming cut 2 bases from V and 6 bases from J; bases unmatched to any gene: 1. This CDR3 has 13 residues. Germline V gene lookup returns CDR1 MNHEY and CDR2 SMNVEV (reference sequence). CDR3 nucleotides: TGTGCCAGCAGTTTAAGGACAGGGGGCGAGCAGTACTTC. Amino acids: CASSLRTGGEQYF.

CDR3 amino acids: CASSLGLAGALDEQFF. CDR3 nucleotide sequence: TGTGCCAGCAGCTTAGGGCTAGCGGGGGCCCTGGATGAGCAGTTCTTC. This chain uses TRBV7-2 with TRBJ2-1; the match to TRBD2 covers 10 bases. CDR3 length equals 16 residues. V was pared by 1 base and J by 8 bases, with 8 bases of the junction left unmatched. Germline V gene data show CDR1 as SGHTA and CDR2 as FQGNSA.

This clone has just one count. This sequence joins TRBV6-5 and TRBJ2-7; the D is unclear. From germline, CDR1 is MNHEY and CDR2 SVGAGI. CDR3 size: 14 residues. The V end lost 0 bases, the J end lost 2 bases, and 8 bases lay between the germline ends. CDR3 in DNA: TGTGCCAGCAGTTACTCTAGCACGGCCTACGAGCAGTACTTC. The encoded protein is CASSYSSTAYEQYF.

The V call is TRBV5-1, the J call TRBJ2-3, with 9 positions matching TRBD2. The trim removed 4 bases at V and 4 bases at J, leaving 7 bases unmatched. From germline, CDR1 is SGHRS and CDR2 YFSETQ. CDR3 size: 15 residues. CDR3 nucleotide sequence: TGCGCCAGCAGCATCACGACTAGCGGAGCAGATACGCAGTATTTT. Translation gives CASSITTSGADTQYF.

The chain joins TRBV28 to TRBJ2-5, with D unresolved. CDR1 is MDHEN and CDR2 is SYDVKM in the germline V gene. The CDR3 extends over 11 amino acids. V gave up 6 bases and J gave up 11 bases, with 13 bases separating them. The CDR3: CASSPLGRQYF. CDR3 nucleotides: TGTGCCAGCAGCCCTCTCGGCAGGCAGTACTTC.

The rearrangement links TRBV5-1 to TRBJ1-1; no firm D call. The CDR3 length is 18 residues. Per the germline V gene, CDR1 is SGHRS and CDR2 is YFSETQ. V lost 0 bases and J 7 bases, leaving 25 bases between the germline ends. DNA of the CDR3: TGCGCCAGCAGCTTGGAGTTGGGCGGCCGTCGCGGGCCGCGTGAAGCTTTCTTT. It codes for CASSLELGGRRGPREAFF.